Below are 27 T cell receptor beta chains sequenced from a single sample in a study of graft-versus-host responses after intestinal transplantation (dated by TCRdb to about 2021). The library was generated by the immunoSEQ multiplex PCR assay. TCRdb carries this immuneACCESS record with in-frame sequences only. Its versions omit some clonotypes, under half of them owing to an unresolved V gene in the studies checked, with the rest unexplained. Here the sample has roughly 40,000 clones; around 90% occur a single time. The leading ten clones occupy 3.5% to 5% of the sample. The sample consisted of PBMCs, taken 524 days after transplant. These receptors were collected from a human patient who received an intestinal transplant, so some T cells may come from the graft donor.

The gene calls are TRBV27 and TRBJ1-3; tentative D call: TRBD1 (6 bases). The CDR3 totals 14 residues. CDR1 and CDR2 from the germline V gene are MNHEY and SMNVEV (reference sequence). V lost 2 bases to trimming and J lost 10 bases, with 15 bases between them. Written as DNA, the CDR3 is TGTGCCAGCAGTTTAAGGGAAGGGGGTGGGACCATATATTTT. As protein: CASSLREGGGTIYF.

The rearrangement uses TRBV19 and TRBJ1-5; the D gene is possibly TRBD1 (6 bases). The CDR3 extends over 15 amino acids. Trimming left V 1 base short and J 2 bases short, with 9 bases between. Germline loops: CDR1 LNHDA, CDR2 SQIVND (reference sequence). The CDR3 reads CASSIGRQGNQPQHF. Written as DNA, the CDR3 is TGTGCCAGTAGTATAGGGCGACAGGGCAATCAGCCCCAGCATTTT.

The CDR3: CASTRDNSNQPQHF. The CDR3, as DNA: TGTGCCAGCACTCGGGACAATAGCAATCAGCCCCAGCATTTT. The J gene is TRBJ1-5, the V gene TRBV6-6; perhaps TRBD1 as D (6 bases). From germline, CDR1 is MNHNY and CDR2 SVGAGI (reference sequence). The CDR3 is made up of 14 amino acids. V lost 7 bases and J 0 bases, leaving 10 bases between the germline ends.

The sample holds one count of this clone. CDR3 nucleotide sequence: TGTGCCAGCAGTTACGGGGACAGCTTGGGTGAGCAGTTCTTC. Residues: CASSYGDSLGEQFF. The chain joins TRBV6-5 to TRBJ2-1; 7 bases line up with TRBD1. This CDR3 spans 14 amino acids. After removal of 2 bases from V and 9 bases from J, the junction contained 7 bases not matched to a gene. Looked up from germline, CDR1 is MNHEY and CDR2 is SVGAGI.

V and J are TRBV28 and TRBJ1-4; D gene unclear. This CDR3 is built from 12 residues. Germline lookup yields CDR1 MDHEN and CDR2 SYDVKM. The germline V and J ends were trimmed by 6 bases and 7 bases, with 9 bases remaining between them. This CDR3 is CASSQDTEKLFF. In DNA, the CDR3 is TGTGCCAGCAGCCAAGACACTGAAAAACTGTTTTTT.

This clone has more than one count but fewer than ten. The chain has TRBV2 and TRBJ1-1; weak D call: TRBD1 (5 bases). Germline CDR1 reads SNHLY; CDR2 reads FYNNEI. V gave up 3 bases and J gave up 2 bases, with 7 bases separating them. CDR3 length: 13 residues. This CDR3 reads CASSDGANTEAFF. CDR3 DNA: TGTGCCAGCAGTGACGGGGCTAACACTGAAGCTTTCTTT.

The rearrangement uses TRBV6-5 and TRBJ2-7; D is uncertain. The CDR3 has 11 residues. Germline CDR1 and CDR2: MNHEY and SVGAGI. The V and J ends lost 6 bases and 1 base respectively, with 4 bases between them. The CDR3 region has the DNA TGTGCCAGCAGCCCGTCCTACGAGCAGTACTTC. Translated, it gives CASSPSYEQYF.

The V and J genes are TRBV5-8 and TRBJ2-7; no clear D. Germline CDR1 is SGHTS and CDR2 is YDEGEE. V was cut by 0 bases and J by 2 bases, with 0 bases left in between. This CDR3 region has 11 residues. The CDR3 is CASSLAYEQYF. CDR3 in DNA: TGTGCCAGCAGCTTGGCCTACGAGCAGTACTTC.

J is TRBJ2-7 and V is TRBV9; D might be TRBD2 (6 bases). Trimming removed 4 bases from V and 1 base from J, with 15 bases in between. The CDR3 has 15 residues. CDR1 is SGDLS and CDR2 is YYNGEE in the germline V gene. The CDR3 DNA sequence: TGTGCCAGCAGCCTGGGATACGGGGGATCCTACGAGCAGTACTTC. It encodes CASSLGYGGSYEQYF.

The V call is TRBV18, the J call TRBJ2-2; D perhaps matches TRBD1 (7 bases). Germline assignment: CDR1 KGHSH and CDR2 LQKENI. The germline V and J ends were trimmed by 1 base and 4 bases, with 13 bases remaining between them. The CDR3 has 16 residues. Here the CDR3 DNA reads TGTGCCAGCTCACCACGGAGGGGGCCCAGCACCGGGGAGCTGTTTTTT. It encodes CASSPRRGPSTGELFF.

This chain uses TRBV18 with TRBJ1-4; TRBD1 matches 8 bases. J was trimmed by 4 bases and V by 3 bases; bases with no gene match: 1. CDR1 and CDR2 (germline): KGHSH, LQKENI. The CDR3 loop spans 14 amino acids. CDR3 protein: CASSPTGVNEKLFF. In DNA, the CDR3 is TGTGCCAGCTCACCGACAGGGGTTAATGAAAAACTGTTTTTT.

This rearrangement joins TRBV5-1 to TRBJ1-5; TRBD1 is a possible D gene (5 bases). Germline V gene data show CDR1 as SGHRS and CDR2 as YFSETQ. Trimming cost V 4 bases and J 4 bases, with 12 bases left between them. This CDR3 comprises 14 residues. The CDR3 DNA reads as TGCGCCAGCAGCCCTGACAGCGCAAATCAGCCCCAGCATTTT. Amino acid sequence: CASSPDSANQPQHF.

This chain links TRBV7-3 with TRBJ1-1, with 8 bases identical to TRBD1. The length of the CDR3 is 15 residues. CDR1 is SGHTA, CDR2 FQGTGA, per germline. V shed 4 bases and J 3 bases; nucleotides not matched to a gene: 7. CDR3 coding DNA: TGTGCCAGCAGCTCCCAGGGGGCTTCGTACACTGAAGCTTTCTTT. Protein product: CASSSQGASYTEAFF.

The chain joins TRBV4-2 to TRBJ1-5; D gene ambiguous. Germline lookup yields CDR1 LGHNA and CDR2 YNFKEQ. Between the trimmed V and J ends, which lost 0 bases and 2 bases, there was a span of 11 bases. This CDR3 comprises 16 residues. The CDR3: CASSQETGYGNQPQHF. In nucleotides, the CDR3 is TGTGCCAGCAGCCAAGAAACGGGGTATGGCAATCAGCCCCAGCATTTT.

This clone was counted a single time. CDR3: CAISGPGQGYNEQFF. The DNA of the CDR3 is TGTGCCATCAGTGGACCGGGACAGGGATACAATGAGCAGTTCTTC. The chain couples TRBV10-3 to TRBJ2-1; 9 nucleotides align to TRBD1. The CDR3 consists of 15 residues. Losses at the gene ends were 4 bases for V and 4 bases for J; bases not matched to a gene: 5. Germline V gives CDR1 ENHRY, CDR2 SYGVKD.

CDR3 loop: CASSYSRVTDTQYF. CDR3 nucleotides: TGTGCCAGCAGTTACTCTCGGGTCACAGATACGCAGTATTTT. V is TRBV6-6 and J is TRBJ2-3; D uncertain. CDR3 size: 14 residues. The V gene lost 0 bases and the J gene lost 2 bases, with 6 bases spanning the gap. The germline gives CDR1 MNHNY, CDR2 SVGAGI (reference sequence).

The V call is TRBV6-1, the J call TRBJ2-1; no definite D call. CDR3 length equals 13 residues. The V gene's germline CDR1 is MNHNS and CDR2 SASEGT. Deletions cut 2 bases from V and 7 bases from J, with 9 bases between. This chain's CDR3 is CASSEPLRNEQFF. In nucleotides, the CDR3 is TGTGCCAGCAGTGAACCGTTGAGGAATGAGCAGTTCTTC.

The J gene is TRBJ1-5, the V gene TRBV28; possibly TRBD1 for D (6 bases). CDR1 and CDR2 from the germline V gene are MDHEN and SYDVKM. This CDR3 is 17 amino acids long. Trimming took 0 bases from V and 2 from J, leaving 14 bases between them. CDR3 region: CASSLWAGAGGNQPQHF. DNA of the CDR3: TGTGCCAGCAGTTTATGGGCGGGGGCCGGTGGCAATCAGCCCCAGCATTTT. Full variable domain (outside the CDR3, taken from reference TRBV28 and TRBJ1-5): DVKVTQSSRYLVKRTGEKVFLECVQDMDHENMFWYRQDPGLGLRLIYFSYDVKMKEKGDIPEGYSVSREKKERFSLILESASTNQTSMYLCASSLWAGAGGNQPQHFGDGTRLSIL.

CDR3 sequence (DNA): TGTGCCAGCAGTTACCGGGGGGGTCAGCCCCAGCATTTT. The encoded protein is CASSYRGGQPQHF. This sequence joins TRBV6-5 and TRBJ1-5; maybe TRBD1 (5 bases). V was pared by 2 bases and J by 6 bases, with 8 bases between. This CDR3 is built from 13 residues. The V gene's germline CDR1 is MNHEY and CDR2 SVGAGI.

CDR3 amino acids: CASSLVGPTGEQYF. The CDR3 nucleotides read TGTGCCAGCAGCTTAGTGGGTCCTACGGGCGAGCAGTACTTC. This chain uses TRBV11-2 with TRBJ2-7; D is unresolved. Germline V gene sequence: CDR1 SGHAT, CDR2 FQNNGV. The V and J ends lost 1 base and 6 bases respectively, with 13 bases between them. The CDR3 spans 14 residues.

J is TRBJ2-5 and V is TRBV5-1, with TRBD2 identical over 11 bases. The V segment lost 2 bases and the J segment 3 bases; nucleotides outside the gene matches: 3. Germline V gene sequence: CDR1 SGHRS, CDR2 YFSETQ. The length of the CDR3 is 15 residues. The CDR3 bases are TGCGCCAGCAGCTTAGGTAGCGGGAGGGAAGAGACCCAGTACTTC. It codes for CASSLGSGREETQYF.

V usage is TRBV7-2 and J usage is TRBJ1-2; possibly TRBD1 for D (6 bases). This CDR3 has 14 residues. Between the trimmed V and J ends, which lost 4 bases and 3 bases, there was a span of 12 bases. Germline-derived CDR1 and CDR2 are SGHTA and FQGNSA. CDR3 DNA sequence: TGTGCCAGCAGCTCAGAGGGGGATTACTATGGCTACACCTTC. This translates into CASSSEGDYYGYTF.

The chain has TRBV19 and TRBJ2-1; 8 bases are shared with TRBD2. CDR1 is LNHDA and CDR2 is SQIVND in the germline V gene (reference sequence). The CDR3 is 15 amino acids. V was pared by 5 bases and J by 2 bases, with 5 bases of the junction left unmatched. CDR3 DNA: TGTGCCAGTAGTGCTAGCGGGTGGGCCTACAATGAGCAGTTCTTC. It is translated as CASSASGWAYNEQFF.

In DNA form, the CDR3 reads TGTGCCAGCAGCTTAGATCGGACAGGGAAGGAGACCCAGTACTTC. This gives the protein CASSLDRTGKETQYF. The chain couples TRBV11-1 to TRBJ2-5; the match to TRBD1 covers 8 bases. This CDR3 comprises 15 residues. Germline lookup yields CDR1 SGHAT and CDR2 FQDESV (reference sequence). V shed 1 base and J 5 bases; nucleotides not matched to a gene: 6. Supplemented by reference TRBV11-1 and TRBJ2-5, the full variable domain reads EAEVAQSPRYKITEKSQAVAFWCDPISGHATLYWYRQILGQGPELLVQFQDESVVDDSQLPKDRFSAERLKGVDSTLKIQPAELGDSAMYLCASSLDRTGKETQYFGPGTRLLVL.

V gene TRBV28 combines with J gene TRBJ2-7; TRBD1 or TRBD2 may be the D gene (5 bases each). The germline V and J ends were trimmed by 2 bases and 0 bases, with 17 bases remaining between them. The germline V gene has CDR1 MDHEN and CDR2 SYDVKM. The CDR3 has 17 amino acids. CDR3 sequence (DNA): TGTGCCAGCAGTTTAGTCGGGCAGGGACGGAGCTCCTACGAGCAGTACTTC. The encoded protein is CASSLVGQGRSSYEQYF.

The chain couples TRBV27 to TRBJ1-4; no clear D gene. Trimming removed 5 bases from V and 1 base from J, with 11 bases in between. Germline V gene lookup returns CDR1 MNHEY and CDR2 SMNVEV (reference sequence). The CDR3 is made up of 15 amino acids. CDR3 sequence (DNA): TGTGCCAGCAGTCGGCGGCCGGGAACTAATGAAAAACTGTTTTTT. It is translated as CASSRRPGTNEKLFF.

This chain uses TRBV30 with TRBJ2-2; unclear D gene. Trimming left V 0 bases short and J 7 bases short, with 15 bases between. The CDR3 has 15 residues. Germline lookup yields CDR1 GTSNPN and CDR2 SVGIG (reference sequence). CDR3 amino acids: CAWSVLDTDVGELFF. CDR3 DNA sequence: TGTGCCTGGAGTGTACTTGATACGGACGTCGGGGAGCTGTTTTTT.